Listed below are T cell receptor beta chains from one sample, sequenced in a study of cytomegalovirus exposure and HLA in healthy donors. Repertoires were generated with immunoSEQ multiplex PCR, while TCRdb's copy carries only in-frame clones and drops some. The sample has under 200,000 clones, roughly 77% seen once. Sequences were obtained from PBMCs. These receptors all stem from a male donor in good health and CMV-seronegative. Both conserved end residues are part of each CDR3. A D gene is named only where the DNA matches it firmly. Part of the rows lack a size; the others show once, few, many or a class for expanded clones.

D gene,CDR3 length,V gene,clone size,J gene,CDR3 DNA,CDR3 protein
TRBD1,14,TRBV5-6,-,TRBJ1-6,TGTGCCAGCAGCTTCGACAGGGAAAATTCACCCCTCCACTTT,CASSFDRENSPLHF
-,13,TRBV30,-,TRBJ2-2,TGTGCCTGGAGTTGGCAGAACACCGGGGAGCTGTTTTTT,CAWSWQNTGELFF
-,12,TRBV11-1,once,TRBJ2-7,TGTGCCAGCAGCTTAACAGGCTACGAGCAGTACTTC,CASSLTGYEQYF
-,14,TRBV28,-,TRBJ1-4,TGTGCCAGCAGTTCAGGGGAAGATAGGGTAAAACTGTTTTTT,CASSSGEDRVKLFF
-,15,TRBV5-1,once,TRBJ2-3,TGCGCCAGCAGCTTGGCCTTTACTAACACAGATACGCAGTATTTT,CASSLAFTNTDTQYF
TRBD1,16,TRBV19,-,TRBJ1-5,TGTGCCAGTTGGACAGGGGGAGGTTTCGAGAATCAGCCCCAGCATTTT,CASWTGGGFENQPQHF
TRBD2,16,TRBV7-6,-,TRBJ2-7,TGTGCCAGCAGCCCGCCCGCAGCGGGGGGACTCTACGAGCAGTACTTC,CASSPPAAGGLYEQYF
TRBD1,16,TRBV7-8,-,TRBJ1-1,TGTGCCAGCAGCGACGGGACAGGGGTACGGAACACTGAAGCTTTCTTT,CASSDGTGVRNTEAFF
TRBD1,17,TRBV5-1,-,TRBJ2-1,TGCGCCAGCAGCTCTGGAGGGGGACAGGGTCGACTTAATGAGCAGTTCTTC,CASSSGGGQGRLNEQFF
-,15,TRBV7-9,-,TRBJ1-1,TGTGCCAGCAGCTTATCTGGACAGCCAAACACTGAAGCTTTCTTT,CASSLSGQPNTEAFF
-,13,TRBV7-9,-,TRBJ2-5,TGTGCCAGCAGCCAGGACAATCAAGAGACCCAGTACTTC,CASSQDNQETQYF
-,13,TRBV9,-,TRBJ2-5,TGTGCCAGCAGCGTAGCTTCCTTTGAGACCCAGTACTTC,CASSVASFETQYF
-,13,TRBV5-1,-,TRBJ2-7,TGCGCCAGCACCCCGGGGGACAGCTACGAGCAGTACTTC,CASTPGDSYEQYF
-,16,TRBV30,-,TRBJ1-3,TGTGCCTGGAGTGTATCCCGGCAGGGGTGGGGAAACACCATATATTTT,CAWSVSRQGWGNTIYF
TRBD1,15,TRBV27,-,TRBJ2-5,TGTGCCAGCAGTCCCCGGGACAGGGGGAGAGAGACCCAGTACTTC,CASSPRDRGRETQYF
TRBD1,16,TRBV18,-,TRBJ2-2,TGTGCCAGCTCACCTGGACAGGGGGCCCTCACCGGGGAGCTGTTTTTT,CASSPGQGALTGELFF
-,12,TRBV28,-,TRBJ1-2,TGTGCCAGCACCCCGGCTAACTATGGCTACACCTTC,CASTPANYGYTF
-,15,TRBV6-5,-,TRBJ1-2,TGTGCCAGCAGTTCGCCAGGGGAGGGCGTTGGCGGCTACACCTTC,CASSSPGEGVGGYTF